Listed below are T cell receptor beta chains from one sample, sequenced in a study of blood T cell repertoires in COVID-19. Assay used: immunoSEQ multiplex PCR; TCRdb lists only in-frame clones, some missing. Of over 65,000 clones detected, roughly 79% appear once; the ten largest clones hold around 40%. The sample taken for sequencing was peripheral blood. Source of these receptors: a man older than 75 with acute or convalescent COVID-19. CDR3s include the opening cysteine and the closing phenylalanine or tryptophan. A D gene is named only where the DNA matches it firmly. Some rows have no size entry. The others give once, few or many, or a class for an expanded clone.

V gene	D gene	J gene	clone size	CDR3 length	CDR3 protein	CDR3 DNA
TRBV11-2	-	TRBJ1-2	-	14	CASSAGTGLYGYTF	TGTGCCAGCAGCGCGGGTACCGGCCTCTATGGCTACACCTTC
TRBV6-1	-	TRBJ2-1	-	13	CASSEYGENEQFF	TGTGCCAGCAGTGAATACGGGGAAAATGAGCAGTTCTTC
TRBV11-2	TRBD1	TRBJ1-6	many	15	CASSSYKDRASPLHF	TGTGCCAGCAGCTCGTACAAGGACAGGGCATCACCCCTCCACTTT
TRBV18	-	TRBJ1-1	-	15	CASSPLRGENTEAFF	TGTGCCAGCTCACCACTCAGGGGAGAGAACACTGAAGCTTTCTTT
TRBV18	TRBD1	TRBJ2-5	-	15	CASSPIRTGQETQYF	TGTGCCAGCTCACCAATAAGGACAGGACAAGAGACCCAGTACTTC
TRBV19	TRBD1	TRBJ2-1	-	15	CASTGTGGSYNEQFF	TGTGCCAGTACCGGGACAGGAGGGTCCTACAATGAGCAGTTCTTC
TRBV27	TRBD1	TRBJ2-3	-	15	CASSFLGQGTDTQYF	TGTGCCAGCAGTTTCTTGGGACAGGGCACAGATACGCAGTATTTT
TRBV5-6	TRBD1	TRBJ1-1	once	15	CASSLIGQGYTEAFF	TGTGCCAGCAGCTTGATCGGACAGGGGTACACTGAAGCTTTCTTT
TRBV18	TRBD2	TRBJ2-1	few	14	CASSPKGTINEQFF	TGTGCCAGCTCACCAAAGGGGACTATAAATGAGCAGTTCTTC
TRBV5-1	-	TRBJ1-1	-	14	CASSSQGPPVDAFF	TGCGCCAGCAGCTCCCAGGGGCCCCCAGTGGACGCTTTCTTT
TRBV6-5	-	TRBJ1-1	-	13	CASKESAVSEAFF	TGTGCCAGCAAGGAGTCGGCTGTGTCTGAAGCTTTCTTT
TRBV28	-	TRBJ2-2	-	16	CATALVKGSSTGELFF	TGTGCCACCGCCCTCGTTAAGGGGTCGTCCACCGGGGAGCTGTTTTTT
TRBV5-1	TRBD1	TRBJ1-2	-	15	CASSLGTGANYGYTF	TGCGCCAGCAGCCTCGGGACAGGAGCTAACTATGGCTACACCTTC
TRBV27	-	TRBJ2-7	once	13	CASSLTATYEQYF	TGTGCCAGCAGTCTAACAGCCACCTACGAGCAGTACTTC
TRBV29-1	TRBD2	TRBJ2-1	-	18	CSVAGTSGRAGSYNEQFF	TGCAGCGTGGCCGGGACTAGCGGGAGGGCCGGGTCCTACAATGAGCAGTTCTTC
TRBV5-4	TRBD1	TRBJ1-1	-	16	CASNGQGGYMNTEAFF	TGTGCCAGCAACGGACAGGGGGGATACATGAACACTGAAGCTTTCTTT
TRBV6-5	TRBD1	TRBJ1-2	once	14	CASRRDRDFYGYTF	TGTGCCAGCAGAAGGGACAGGGACTTCTATGGCTACACCTTC
TRBV5-1	TRBD2	TRBJ2-2	-	16	CASSLTSGLNTGELFF	TGCGCCAGCAGCTTGACTAGCGGATTGAACACCGGGGAGCTGTTTTTT